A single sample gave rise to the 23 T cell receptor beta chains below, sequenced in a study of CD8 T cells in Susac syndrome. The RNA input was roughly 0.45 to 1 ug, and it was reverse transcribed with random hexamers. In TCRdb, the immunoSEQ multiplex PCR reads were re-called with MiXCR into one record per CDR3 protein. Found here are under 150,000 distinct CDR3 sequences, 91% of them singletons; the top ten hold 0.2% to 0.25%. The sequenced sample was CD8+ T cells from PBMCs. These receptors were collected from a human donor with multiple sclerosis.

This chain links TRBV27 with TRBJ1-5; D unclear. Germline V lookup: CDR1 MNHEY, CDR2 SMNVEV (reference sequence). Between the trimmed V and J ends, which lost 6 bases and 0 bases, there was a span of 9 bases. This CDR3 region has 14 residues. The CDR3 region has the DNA TGTGCCAGCAGCGCCTCTTATAGCAATCAGCCCCAGCATTTT. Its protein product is CASSASYSNQPQHF.

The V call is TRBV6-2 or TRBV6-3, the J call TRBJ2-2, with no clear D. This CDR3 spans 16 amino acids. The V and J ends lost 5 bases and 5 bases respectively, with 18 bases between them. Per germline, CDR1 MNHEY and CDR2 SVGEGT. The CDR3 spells CASSTVPGIGTGELFF. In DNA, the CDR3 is TGTGCCAGCAGTACCGTCCCGGGTATCGGAACCGGGGAGCTGTTTTTT.

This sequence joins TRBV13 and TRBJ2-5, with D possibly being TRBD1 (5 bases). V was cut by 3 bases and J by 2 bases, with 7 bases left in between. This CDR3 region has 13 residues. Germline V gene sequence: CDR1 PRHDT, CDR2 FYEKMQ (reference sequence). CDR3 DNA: TGTGCCAGCAGCTTGACAGTGCAAGAGACCCAGTACTTC. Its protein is CASSLTVQETQYF.

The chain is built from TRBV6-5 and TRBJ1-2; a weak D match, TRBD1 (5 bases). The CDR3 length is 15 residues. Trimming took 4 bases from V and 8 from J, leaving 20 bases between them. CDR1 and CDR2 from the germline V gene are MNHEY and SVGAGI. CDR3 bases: TGTGCCAGCAGTTCAACAGGTCTTTTTGATTGGGGCTACACCTTC. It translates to CASSSTGLFDWGYTF.

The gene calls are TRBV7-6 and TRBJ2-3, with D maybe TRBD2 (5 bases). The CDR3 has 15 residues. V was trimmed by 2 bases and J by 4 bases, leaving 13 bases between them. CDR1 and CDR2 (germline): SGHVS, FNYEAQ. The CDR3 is CASSLLGSEADTQYF. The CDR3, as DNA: TGTGCCAGCAGCTTACTAGGGAGTGAGGCAGATACGCAGTATTTT.

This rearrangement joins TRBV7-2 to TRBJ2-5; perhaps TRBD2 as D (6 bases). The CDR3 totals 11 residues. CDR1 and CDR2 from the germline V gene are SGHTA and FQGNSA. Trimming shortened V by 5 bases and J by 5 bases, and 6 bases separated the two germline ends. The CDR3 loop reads CASSRGETQYF. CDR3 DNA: TGTGCCAGCAGCCGGGGGGAGACCCAGTACTTC.

The CDR3 DNA reads as TGTGCCAGCAGCAACAGGGGAACCTACAATGAGCAGTTCTTC. Translation gives CASSNRGTYNEQFF. The chain links TRBV27 to TRBJ2-1, with TRBD1 matching over 7 bases. CDR1 MNHEY and CDR2 SMNVEV come from the germline V gene (reference sequence). The CDR3 consists of 14 residues. The V and J ends lost 6 bases and 2 bases, in that order; junction bases with no gene match: 4.

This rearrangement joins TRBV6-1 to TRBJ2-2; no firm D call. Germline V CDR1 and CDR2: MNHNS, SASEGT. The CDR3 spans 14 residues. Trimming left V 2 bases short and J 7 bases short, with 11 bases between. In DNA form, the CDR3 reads TGTGCCAGCAGTGAACGCCCAGAGGTCGGGGAGCTGTTTTTT. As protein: CASSERPEVGELFF.

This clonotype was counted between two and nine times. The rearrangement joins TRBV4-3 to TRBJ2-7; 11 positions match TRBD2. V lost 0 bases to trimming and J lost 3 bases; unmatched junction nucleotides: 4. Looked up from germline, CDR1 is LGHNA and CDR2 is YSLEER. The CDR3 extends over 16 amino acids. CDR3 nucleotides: TGCGCCAGCAGCCAAGATGGTGGACTAGCGGGCTACGAGCAGTACTTC. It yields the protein CASSQDGGLAGYEQYF.

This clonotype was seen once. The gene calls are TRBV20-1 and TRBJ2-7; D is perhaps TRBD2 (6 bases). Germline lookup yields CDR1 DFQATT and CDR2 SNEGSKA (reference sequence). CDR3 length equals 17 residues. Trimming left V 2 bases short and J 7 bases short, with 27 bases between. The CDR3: CSARLFPTGEGSGEQYF. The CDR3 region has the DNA TGCAGTGCTAGACTATTCCCGACGGGAGAAGGATCGGGGGAGCAGTACTTC.

The CDR3 nucleotides read TGTGCCAGCAGTCCTAGCGGGGTCTCCTACGAGCAGTACTTC. This translates into CASSPSGVSYEQYF. The rearrangement links TRBV2 to TRBJ2-7, with 9 nucleotides matching TRBD2. The V gene end was trimmed by 5 bases and the J gene end by 0 bases; junction bases not matched to a gene: 2. CDR1 and CDR2 (germline): SNHLY, FYNNEI. The CDR3 runs 14 residues.

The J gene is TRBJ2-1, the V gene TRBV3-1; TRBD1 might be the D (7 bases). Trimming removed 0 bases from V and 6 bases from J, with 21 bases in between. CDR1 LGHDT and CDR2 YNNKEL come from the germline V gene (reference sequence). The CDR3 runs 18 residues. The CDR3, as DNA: TGTGCCAGCAGCCAAGATCCCAGGGGGACTCTCCTAGGCAATGAGCAGTTCTTC. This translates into CASSQDPRGTLLGNEQFF.

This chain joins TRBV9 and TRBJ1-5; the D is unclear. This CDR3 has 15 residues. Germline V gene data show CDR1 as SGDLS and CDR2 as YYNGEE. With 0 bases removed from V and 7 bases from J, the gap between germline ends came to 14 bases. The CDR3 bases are TGTGCCAGCAGCGTAGGGCCAACGGCCCACCAGCCCCAGCATTTT. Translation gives CASSVGPTAHQPQHF.

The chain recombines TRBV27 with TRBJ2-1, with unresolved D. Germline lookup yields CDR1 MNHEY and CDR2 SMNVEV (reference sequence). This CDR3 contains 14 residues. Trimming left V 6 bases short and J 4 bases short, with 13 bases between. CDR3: CASSKTRPYNEQFF. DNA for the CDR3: TGTGCCAGCAGCAAGACTCGGCCATACAATGAGCAGTTCTTC.

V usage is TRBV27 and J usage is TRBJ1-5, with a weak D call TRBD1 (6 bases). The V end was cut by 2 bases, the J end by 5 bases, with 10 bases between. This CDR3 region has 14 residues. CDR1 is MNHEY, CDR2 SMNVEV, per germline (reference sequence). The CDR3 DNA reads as TGTGCCAGCAGTTTAGGGGGGGCGCATCAGCCCCAGCATTTT. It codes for CASSLGGAHQPQHF.

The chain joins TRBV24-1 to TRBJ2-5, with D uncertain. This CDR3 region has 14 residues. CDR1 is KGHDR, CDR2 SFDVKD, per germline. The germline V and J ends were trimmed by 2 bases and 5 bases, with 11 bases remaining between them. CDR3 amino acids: CATSDWTVGETQYF. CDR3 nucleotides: TGTGCCACCAGTGATTGGACGGTGGGTGAGACCCAGTACTTC.

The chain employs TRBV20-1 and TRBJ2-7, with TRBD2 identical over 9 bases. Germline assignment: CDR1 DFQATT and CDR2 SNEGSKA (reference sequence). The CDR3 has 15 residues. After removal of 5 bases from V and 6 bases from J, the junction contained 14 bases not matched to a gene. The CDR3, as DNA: TGCAGTGCTGAGGGGGTGGGGCTAGCGGGACTCGAGCAGTACTTC. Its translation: CSAEGVGLAGLEQYF.

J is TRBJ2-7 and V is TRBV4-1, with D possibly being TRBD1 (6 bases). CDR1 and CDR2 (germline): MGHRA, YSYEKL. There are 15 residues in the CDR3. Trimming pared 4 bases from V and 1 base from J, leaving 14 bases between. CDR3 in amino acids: CASSPQGGSSYEQYF. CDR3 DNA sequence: TGCGCCAGCAGCCCACAAGGGGGTTCGTCCTACGAGCAGTACTTC.

CDR3 loop: CASSLGTAGGASRETQYF. CDR3 in DNA: TGCGCCAGCAGCTTGGGGACAGCGGGAGGGGCCTCCAGGGAGACCCAGTACTTC. The chain combines TRBV5-1 with TRBJ2-5; 10 nucleotides match TRBD2. This CDR3 contains 18 residues. The J segment lost 5 bases and the V segment lost 0 bases, leaving 13 bases of the junction unmatched. CDR1 is SGHRS, CDR2 YFSETQ, per germline.

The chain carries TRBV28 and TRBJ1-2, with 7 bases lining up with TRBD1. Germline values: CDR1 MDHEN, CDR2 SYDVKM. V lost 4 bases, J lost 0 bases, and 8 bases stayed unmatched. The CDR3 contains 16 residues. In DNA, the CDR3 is TGTGCCAGCAGTTCCGTCTCGACAGGGACTAACTATGGCTACACCTTC. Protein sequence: CASSSVSTGTNYGYTF.

CDR3 coding DNA: TGTGCCAGCAGTTCCTCCACGCTCGGGCAACAAGAGACCCAGTACTTC. It codes for CASSSSTLGQQETQYF. V gene TRBV28 combines with J gene TRBJ2-5; D is undetermined. Germline V gene data show CDR1 as MDHEN and CDR2 as SYDVKM. This CDR3 has 16 residues. Trimming pared 4 bases from V and 2 bases from J, leaving 17 bases between.

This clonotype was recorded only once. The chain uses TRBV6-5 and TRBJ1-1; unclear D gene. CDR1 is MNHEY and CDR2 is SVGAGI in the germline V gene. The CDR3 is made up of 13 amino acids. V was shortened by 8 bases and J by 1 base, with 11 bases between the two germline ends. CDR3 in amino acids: CASGIQENTEAFF. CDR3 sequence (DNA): TGTGCCAGCGGAATCCAGGAGAACACTGAAGCTTTCTTT.

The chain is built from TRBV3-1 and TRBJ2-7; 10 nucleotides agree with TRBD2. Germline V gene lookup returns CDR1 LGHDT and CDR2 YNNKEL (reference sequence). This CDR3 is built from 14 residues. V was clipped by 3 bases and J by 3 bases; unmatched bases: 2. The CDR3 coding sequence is TGTGCCAGCAGCCACGCTAGCGGGAGCTACGAGCAGTACTTC. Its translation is CASSHASGSYEQYF.